A single sample is the source of the 32 T cell receptor beta chains below, sequenced in a study of blood T cell repertoires in COVID-19. Here immunoSEQ multiplex PCR was the method, and the copy in TCRdb shows in-frame clones only, minus some. The sample comprises 310,000 or so clones, 89% of which are singletons, and about 9.5% rests with the top ten. Input material: PBMCs or T cells enriched from blood (not recorded which). The receptors were sampled from a woman aged 40 to 50 who had recovered from COVID-19.

This clone occurred once. The chain carries TRBV7-2 and TRBJ1-3, with 7 nucleotides matching TRBD1. CDR1 and CDR2 (germline): SGHTA, FQGNSA. This CDR3 is 14 amino acids long. After removal of 4 bases from V and 6 bases from J, the junction contained 6 bases not matched to a gene. The CDR3 nucleotides read TGTGCCAGCAGCTCCGATACAGGGGTAAACACCATATATTTT. It specifies CASSSDTGVNTIYF.

The CDR3 region is CASSVGTISDEQYF. DNA for the CDR3: TGTGCCAGCAGCGTAGGGACAATATCCGACGAGCAGTACTTC. The chain combines TRBV9 with TRBJ2-7; weak D call: TRBD1 (5 bases). Germline-derived CDR1 and CDR2 are SGDLS and YYNGEE. Trimming took off 0 bases at V and 5 bases at J, with 12 bases between the two ends. The CDR3 length is 14 residues.

The chain employs TRBV11-1 and TRBJ1-2; D may be TRBD1 (5 bases). Trimming took off 5 bases at V and 10 bases at J, with 11 bases between the two ends. CDR1 and CDR2 (germline): SGHAT, FQDESV (reference sequence). The length of the CDR3 is 11 residues. CDR3 DNA sequence: TGTGCCAGCAGCATCGGGGGGACCTACACCTTC. Encoded protein: CASSIGGTYTF.

The chain has TRBV24-1 and TRBJ1-2; 12 nucleotides align to TRBD1. CDR1 KGHDR and CDR2 SFDVKD come from the germline V gene. The CDR3 length is 16 residues. V shed 3 bases and J 4 bases; nucleotides not matched to a gene: 5. The CDR3 nucleotides read TGTGCCACCAGTGATGGTGGGACAGGGGGCCTCTATGGCTACACCTTC. It yields the protein CATSDGGTGGLYGYTF.

The chain employs TRBV30 and TRBJ1-2; TRBD1 might be the D (6 bases). The CDR3 extends over 13 amino acids. Trimming left V 4 bases short and J 4 bases short, with 13 bases between. Germline assignment: CDR1 GTSNPN and CDR2 SVGIG (reference sequence). The CDR3 coding sequence is TGTGCCTGGATCGGGACACCTCGCTATGGCTACACCTTC. It yields the protein CAWIGTPRYGYTF.

V and J are TRBV7-8 and TRBJ1-5; 7 bases agree with TRBD1. Germline lookup yields CDR1 SGHVS and CDR2 FQNEAQ. CDR3 length equals 15 residues. V lost 3 bases, J lost 3 bases, and 5 bases stayed unmatched. The DNA of the CDR3 is TGTGCCAGCAGCTTTCGAGAGGGGGCCAATCAGCCCCAGCATTTT. As protein: CASSFREGANQPQHF.

The sample holds one count of this clone. J is TRBJ1-6 and V is TRBV7-2, with 7 bases that match TRBD1. The ends lost 0 bases at V and 9 bases at J; junction bases unmatched: 5. The CDR3 contains 15 residues. Germline V lookup: CDR1 SGHTA, CDR2 FQGNSA. The CDR3 nucleotides read TGTGCCAGCAGCTTAGCGTCGACAGGGTTTTCACCCCTCCACTTT. Residues: CASSLASTGFSPLHF.

This chain uses TRBV18 with TRBJ2-1, with 8 bases matching TRBD1. Germline CDR1 is KGHSH and CDR2 is LQKENI. Unmatched junction bases numbered 8, after V lost 3 bases and J lost 7 bases. This CDR3 is built from 15 residues. CDR3 bases: TGTGCCAGCTCACCGACAGGGGTGTTTTGGAATGAGCAGTTCTTC. Protein product: CASSPTGVFWNEQFF.

V gene TRBV19 combines with J gene TRBJ1-2; no firm D call. Per germline, CDR1 LNHDA and CDR2 SQIVND (reference sequence). V was cut by 10 bases and J by 0 bases, with 15 bases left in between. The CDR3 totals 14 residues. The CDR3 is CATNRRGTNYGYTF. In nucleotides, the CDR3 is TGTGCCACGAACCGCCGGGGAACTAACTATGGCTACACCTTC.

The chain is built from TRBV28 and TRBJ2-7; 8 bases map to TRBD1. CDR3 length: 15 amino acids. Trimming cost V 6 bases and J 3 bases; bases outside gene matches: 10. CDR1 MDHEN and CDR2 SYDVKM come from the germline V gene. CDR3 sequence: CASSPRDRLLYEQYF. The CDR3 region has the DNA TGTGCCAGCAGCCCCCGGGACAGGCTTCTCTACGAGCAGTACTTC.

The chain is built from TRBV4-1 and TRBJ1-1; TRBD1 might be the D (5 bases). The CDR3 length is 15 residues. Germline lookup yields CDR1 MGHRA and CDR2 YSYEKL. The V and J ends lost 2 bases and 1 base respectively, with 11 bases between them. CDR3 bases: TGCGCCAGCAGCCAATGGGGGGGAACGAACACTGAAGCTTTCTTT. Translated, it gives CASSQWGGTNTEAFF.

On this clone: The same CDR3 also results from other DNA sequences found in this sample. J is TRBJ1-2 and V is TRBV29-1, with 10 bases identical to TRBD1. V trimming: 6 bases; J trimming: 6 bases; junction bases outside the gene matches: 13. The CDR3 consists of 15 residues. CDR1 SQVTM and CDR2 ANQGSEA come from the germline V gene. The CDR3 sequence is CSVDPGTGEGHGYTF. In nucleotides, the CDR3 is TGCAGCGTGGACCCGGGGACAGGGGAGGGGCATGGCTACACCTTC.

The genes are TRBV29-1 and TRBJ2-1, with 8 bases matching TRBD2. Looked up from germline, CDR1 is SQVTM and CDR2 is ANQGSEA. J gave up 2 bases and V 7 bases, and 7 bases lay outside the gene matches. The CDR3 contains 14 residues. The DNA for the CDR3 is TGCAGCGCCTTACTAGCGGTTACCTACAATGAGCAGTTCTTC. This codes for CSALLAVTYNEQFF.

This chain links TRBV7-9 with TRBJ1-4; 7 bases are a match to TRBD1. Trimming cost V 5 bases and J 8 bases; bases outside gene matches: 8. CDR1 is SEHNR and CDR2 is FQNEAQ in the germline V gene (reference sequence). CDR3 length: 14 amino acids. The DNA for the CDR3 is TGTGCCAGCAGCACGTCCCGGGACAGCGAAAAACTGTTTTTT. It translates to CASSTSRDSEKLFF.

The V gene is TRBV15, the J gene TRBJ1-2; D uncertain. V was cut by 8 bases and J by 4 bases, with 17 bases left in between. Germline CDR1 is LNHNV and CDR2 is YYDKDF (reference sequence). The CDR3 has 14 amino acids. The CDR3 loop is CATRRGGSSYGYTF. In DNA, the CDR3 is TGTGCCACCCGGAGAGGCGGCAGTTCCTATGGCTACACCTTC.

The genes are TRBV28 and TRBJ1-5, with a weak D call TRBD1 (5 bases). Trimming took off 11 bases at V and 0 bases at J, with 11 bases between the two ends. The germline CDR1 and CDR2 sequences are MDHEN and SYDVKM. CDR3 size: 13 residues. The CDR3 DNA reads TGTGCCTCCCAGGGAAATAGCAATCAGCCCCAGCATTTT. It codes for CASQGNSNQPQHF. The full variable domain, rest sourced from reference TRBV28 and TRBJ1-5, is DVKVTQSSRYLVKRTGEKVFLECVQDMDHENMFWYRQDPGLGLRLIYFSYDVKMKEKGDIPEGYSVSREKKERFSLILESASTNQTSMYLCASQGNSNQPQHFGDGTRLSIL.

This clone showed up just a few times. V is TRBV6-5 and J is TRBJ2-2; D is unclear. The CDR3 consists of 14 residues. The V gene lost 1 base and the J gene lost 6 bases, with 9 bases spanning the gap. Germline V gives CDR1 MNHEY, CDR2 SVGAGI. Here the CDR3 DNA reads TGTGCCAGCAGTTACTTAGTAGAGTCCGGGGAGCTGTTTTTT. Translated, it gives CASSYLVESGELFF.

This chain uses TRBV7-9 with TRBJ1-1; 8 positions match TRBD1. Germline V lookup: CDR1 SEHNR, CDR2 FQNEAQ (reference sequence). Trimming took 6 bases from V and 1 from J; bases not matched to a gene: 10. This CDR3 region has 16 residues. The CDR3 here is CASSPSGGRGNTEAFF. CDR3 DNA: TGTGCCAGCAGTCCTTCAGGGGGCAGGGGGAACACTGAAGCTTTCTTT.

The chain uses TRBV19 and TRBJ1-4; D possibly corresponds to TRBD1 (6 bases). V was clipped by 3 bases and J by 7 bases, with 9 bases between them. There are 13 residues in the CDR3. Germline values: CDR1 LNHDA, CDR2 SQIVND (reference sequence). The CDR3 DNA reads TGTGCCAGTAGTATTACAGGGTTTGAAAAACTGTTTTTT. Translation: CASSITGFEKLFF.

The chain employs TRBV19 and TRBJ1-1; D is unclear. CDR1 and CDR2 (germline): LNHDA, SQIVND (reference sequence). Trimming took off 2 bases at V and 1 base at J, with 14 bases between the two ends. The CDR3 length is 16 residues. The CDR3 loop is CASSILPGIGNTEAFF. The CDR3, as DNA: TGTGCCAGTAGTATACTGCCAGGCATAGGGAACACTGAAGCTTTCTTT.

The CDR3 region is CASSGQGGEQYF. The CDR3 bases are TGCGCCAGCAGTGGGCAGGGGGGCGAGCAGTACTTC. The rearrangement joins TRBV10-1 to TRBJ2-7; possibly TRBD1 for D (7 bases). In germline, CDR1 is WNHNN, CDR2 SYGVQD (reference sequence). The V and J ends lost 4 bases and 6 bases respectively, with 10 bases between them. This CDR3 region has 12 residues.

V and J are TRBV9 and TRBJ1-1; D call uncertain. The germline V and J ends were trimmed by 0 bases and 2 bases, with 11 bases remaining between them. The CDR3 runs to 15 residues. From germline, CDR1 is SGDLS and CDR2 YYNGEE. CDR3 sequence (DNA): TGTGCCAGCAGCGTAGAACACAGCCTAAACACTGAAGCTTTCTTT. This translates into CASSVEHSLNTEAFF.

This clone was observed once. The identical CDR3 is also encoded by other nucleotide sequences in the sample. The V gene is TRBV27, the J gene TRBJ2-7; D is possibly TRBD1 (6 bases). Trimming left V 4 bases short and J 2 bases short, with 12 bases between. The CDR3 has 14 amino acids. CDR1 and CDR2 (germline): MNHEY, SMNVEV (reference sequence). This CDR3 is CASSWGQGPYEQYF. The CDR3 DNA reads TGTGCCAGCAGTTGGGGGCAGGGCCCCTACGAGCAGTACTTC.

The genes are TRBV10-3 and TRBJ2-3; 10 nucleotides agree with TRBD1. This CDR3 is built from 14 residues. V lost 6 bases and J lost 5; bases outside the gene matches: 5. Germline V gene sequence: CDR1 ENHRY, CDR2 SYGVKD. In DNA form, the CDR3 reads TGTGCCATCAGCGCCGGGACAGGGGAAGATACGCAGTATTTT. This codes for CAISAGTGEDTQYF.

J is TRBJ2-6 and V is TRBV9; 9 nucleotides agree with TRBD1. This CDR3 is built from 18 residues. The trim removed 4 bases at V and 2 bases at J, leaving 10 bases unmatched. Germline CDR1 SGDLS, CDR2 YYNGEE. The CDR3 DNA sequence: TGTGCCAGCAGCCCTCTGGGACAGGGAGGAACTGGGGCCAACGTCCTGACTTTC. This translates into CASSPLGQGGTGANVLTF.

The chain's CDR3 is CASRAAGMTYEQYF. As DNA, the CDR3 is TGTGCCAGTAGAGCGGCAGGTATGACCTACGAGCAGTACTTC. The chain has TRBV19 and TRBJ2-7, with a tentative D call TRBD2 (5 bases). Per germline, CDR1 LNHDA and CDR2 SQIVND (reference sequence). The V gene lost 6 bases and the J gene lost 2 bases, with 14 bases spanning the gap. The CDR3 has 14 residues. The variable domain in full, completed from reference TRBV19 and TRBJ2-7, reads DGGITQSPKYLFRKEGQNVTLSCEQNLNHDAMYWYRQDPGQGLRLIYYSQIVNDFQKGDIAEGYSVSREKKESFPLTVTSAQKNPTAFYLCASRAAGMTYEQYFGPGTRLTVT.

This rearrangement joins TRBV18 to TRBJ2-2, with D uncertain. Germline CDR1 KGHSH, CDR2 LQKENI. The CDR3 has 14 residues. With 2 bases removed from V and 3 bases from J, the gap between germline ends came to 7 bases. The CDR3 DNA follows: TGTGCCAGCTCACCAACCCCGGACACCGGGGAGCTGTTTTTT. Translating gives CASSPTPDTGELFF.

The chain joins TRBV9 to TRBJ2-7; weak D call: TRBD2 (6 bases). From germline, CDR1 is SGDLS and CDR2 YYNGEE. V gave up 0 bases and J gave up 7 bases, with 20 bases separating them. CDR3 length: 16 residues. CDR3 loop: CASSVVGSTSPWEQYF. The CDR3 DNA reads TGTGCCAGCAGCGTAGTCGGGTCCACTAGCCCTTGGGAGCAGTACTTC.

The rearrangement links TRBV4-2 to TRBJ2-5; 7 nucleotides agree with TRBD1. With 3 bases clipped from V and 2 bases from J, the junction kept 12 bases outside the gene matches. CDR3 length equals 17 residues. The germline CDR1 and CDR2 sequences are LGHNA and YNFKEQ. As DNA, the CDR3 is TGTGCCAGCAGCCAGATATTACAGGGGACCCGACAAGAGACCCAGTACTTC. Protein: CASSQILQGTRQETQYF.

The J gene is TRBJ2-5, the V gene TRBV11-2; 7 bases fit TRBD2. V shed 4 bases, J shed 4 bases, and the junction held 6 bases outside the gene matches. The CDR3 totals 14 residues. Germline CDR1 reads SGHAT; CDR2 reads FQNNGV. This CDR3 reads CASSSWGRVETQYF. The CDR3 DNA reads TGTGCCAGCAGCTCCTGGGGGAGGGTAGAGACCCAGTACTTC. The variable domain in full, completed from reference TRBV11-2 and TRBJ2-5, reads EAGVAQSPRYKIIEKRQSVAFWCNPISGHATLYWYQQILGQGPKLLIQFQNNGVVDDSQLPKDRFSAERLKGVDSTLKIQPAKLEDSAVYLCASSSWGRVETQYFGPGTRLLVL.

The chain employs TRBV15 and TRBJ2-2; 7 bases line up with TRBD2. Per germline, CDR1 LNHNV and CDR2 YYDKDF (reference sequence). The CDR3 runs to 16 residues. V lost 6 bases to trimming and J lost 0 bases; unmatched junction nucleotides: 7. The CDR3 nucleotides read TGTGCCACCAGGAGGGACTACTCGACGAACACCGGGGAGCTGTTTTTT. Translation: CATRRDYSTNTGELFF. The full variable domain, its missing parts supplied by reference TRBV15 and TRBJ2-2, is DAMVIQNPRYQVTQFGKPVTLSCSQTLNHNVMYWYQQKSSQAPKLLFHYYDKDFNNEADTPDNFQSRRPNTSFCFLDIRSPGLGDTAMYLCATRRDYSTNTGELFFGEGSRLTVL.

V gene TRBV9 combines with J gene TRBJ1-2, with no clear D. The V and J ends lost 4 bases and 0 bases respectively, with 13 bases between them. There are 15 residues in the CDR3. The germline V gene encodes CDR1 SGDLS and CDR2 YYNGEE. The CDR3 sequence: CASSPPRSPNYGYTF. In DNA form, the CDR3 reads TGTGCCAGCAGCCCCCCGAGGTCCCCTAACTATGGCTACACCTTC. The full variable domain, rest sourced from reference TRBV9 and TRBJ1-2, is DSGVTQTPKHLITATGQRVTLRCSPRSGDLSVYWYQQSLDQGLQFLIQYYNGEERAKGNILERFSAQQFPDLHSELNLSSLELGDSALYFCASSPPRSPNYGYTFGSGTRLTVV.